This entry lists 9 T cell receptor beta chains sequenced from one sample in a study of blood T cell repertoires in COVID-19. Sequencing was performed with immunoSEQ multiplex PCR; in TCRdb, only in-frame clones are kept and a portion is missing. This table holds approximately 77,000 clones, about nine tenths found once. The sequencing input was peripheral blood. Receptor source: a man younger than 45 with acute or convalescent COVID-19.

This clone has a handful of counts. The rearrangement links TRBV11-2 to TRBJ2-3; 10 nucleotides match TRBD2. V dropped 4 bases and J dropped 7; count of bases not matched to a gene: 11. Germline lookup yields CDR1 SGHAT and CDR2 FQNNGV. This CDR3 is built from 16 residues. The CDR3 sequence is CASSSLRRTSGYTQYF. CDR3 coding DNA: TGTGCCAGCAGCTCATTACGAAGGACTAGCGGCTATACGCAGTATTTT.

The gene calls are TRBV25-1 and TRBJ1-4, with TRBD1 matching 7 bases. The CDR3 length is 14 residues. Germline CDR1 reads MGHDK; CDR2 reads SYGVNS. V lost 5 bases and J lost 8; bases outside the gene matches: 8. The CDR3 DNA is TGTGCCAGCAGTACTACAGGGGCGTGGGAAAAACTGTTTTTT. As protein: CASSTTGAWEKLFF.

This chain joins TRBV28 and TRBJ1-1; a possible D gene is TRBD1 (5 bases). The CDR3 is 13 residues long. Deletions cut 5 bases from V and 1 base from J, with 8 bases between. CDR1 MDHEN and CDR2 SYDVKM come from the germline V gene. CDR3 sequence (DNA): TGTGCCAGCAGTCTAACAGGGAACACTGAAGCTTTCTTT. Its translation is CASSLTGNTEAFF.

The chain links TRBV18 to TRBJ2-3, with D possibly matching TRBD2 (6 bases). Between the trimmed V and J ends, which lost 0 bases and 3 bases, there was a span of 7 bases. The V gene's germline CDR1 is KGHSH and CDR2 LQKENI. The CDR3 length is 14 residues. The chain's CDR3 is CASSPPRGTDTQYF. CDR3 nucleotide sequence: TGTGCCAGCTCACCACCTCGGGGGACAGATACGCAGTATTTT.

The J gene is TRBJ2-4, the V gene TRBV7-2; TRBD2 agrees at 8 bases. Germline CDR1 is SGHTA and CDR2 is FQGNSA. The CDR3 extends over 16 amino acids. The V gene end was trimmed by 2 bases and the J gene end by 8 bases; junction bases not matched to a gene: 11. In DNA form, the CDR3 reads TGTGCCAGCAGCTTATGGGAAACACGGGAGGGGCACATTCAGTACTTC. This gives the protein CASSLWETREGHIQYF.

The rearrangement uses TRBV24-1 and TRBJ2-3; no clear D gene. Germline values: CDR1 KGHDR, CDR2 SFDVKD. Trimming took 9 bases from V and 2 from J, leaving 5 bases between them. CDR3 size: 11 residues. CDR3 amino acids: CATAYTDTQYF. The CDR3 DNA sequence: TGTGCCACCGCGTACACAGATACGCAGTATTTT.

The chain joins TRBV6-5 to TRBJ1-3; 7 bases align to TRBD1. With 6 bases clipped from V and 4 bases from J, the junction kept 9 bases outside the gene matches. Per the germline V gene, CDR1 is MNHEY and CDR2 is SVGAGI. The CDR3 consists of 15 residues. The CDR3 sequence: CASRRLGTAGNTIYF. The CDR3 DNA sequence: TGTGCCAGCAGAAGACTCGGGACAGCGGGAAACACCATATATTTT.

CDR3 nucleotide sequence: TGTGCCAGCAGCTTAGTCCGGGGGGGATACAATGAGCAGTTCTTC. Translating it yields CASSLVRGGYNEQFF. The chain links TRBV11-3 to TRBJ2-1, with TRBD2 identical over 8 bases. This CDR3 region has 15 residues. V lost 1 base to trimming and J lost 4 bases; unmatched junction nucleotides: 3. Germline loops: CDR1 SGHNT, CDR2 YENEEA. The full variable domain, its missing parts supplied by reference TRBV11-3 and TRBJ2-1, is EAGVVQSPRYKIIEKKQPVAFWCNPISGHNTLYWYLQNLGQGPELLIRYENEEAVDDSQLPKDRFSAERLKGVDSTLKIQPAELGDSAVYLCASSLVRGGYNEQFFGPGTRLTVL.

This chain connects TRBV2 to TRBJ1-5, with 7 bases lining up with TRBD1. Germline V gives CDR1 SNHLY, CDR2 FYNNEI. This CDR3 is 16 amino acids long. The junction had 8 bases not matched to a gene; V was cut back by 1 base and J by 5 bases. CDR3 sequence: CASSEDRGGMDQPQHF. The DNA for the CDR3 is TGTGCCAGCAGTGAAGATCGAGGGGGCATGGATCAGCCCCAGCATTTT.